What follows are 15 T cell receptor beta chains derived from one specimen sequenced in a study of CD8 T cells in Susac syndrome. Random-hexamer reverse transcription was applied to 0.5 to 1 ug RNA. A single record per CDR3 protein comes from TCRdb applying MiXCR to the immunoSEQ multiplex PCR reads. The sample records about 80,000 distinct CDR3 sequences, 94% being singletons. Sample: CD8+ T cells from PBMCs. The source is a human donor with Susac syndrome.

The sample holds one count of this clonotype. As DNA, the CDR3 is TGTGCCAGCAGCGAAACCAATGACCCAACGACAGATACGCAGTATTTT. It translates to CASSETNDPTTDTQYF. This chain connects TRBV5-4 to TRBJ2-3; D gene uncertain. V dropped 4 bases and J dropped 3 bases, with 18 bases sitting between them. The length of the CDR3 is 16 residues. The germline V gene encodes CDR1 SGHNT and CDR2 YYREEE (reference sequence).

This clonotype showed up just once. This chain joins TRBV25-1 and TRBJ1-5; no definite D call. Germline values: CDR1 MGHDK, CDR2 SYGVNS. V was clipped by 8 bases and J by 4 bases, with 15 bases between them. The CDR3 length is 14 residues. The CDR3 coding sequence is TGTGCCAGCTCCTTGGGATATGAGAATCAGCCCCAGCATTTT. This encodes CASSLGYENQPQHF.

The genes are TRBV9 and TRBJ2-7; D is uncertain. Germline values: CDR1 SGDLS, CDR2 YYNGEE. This CDR3 is built from 16 residues. V lost 0 bases, J lost 0 bases, and 13 bases lay in between. DNA for the CDR3: TGTGCCAGCAGCGTAGAGGGCCTCCCTAGCTCCTACGAGCAGTACTTC. Protein product: CASSVEGLPSSYEQYF.

This chain uses TRBV9 with TRBJ2-2; D not resolved. CDR1 SGDLS and CDR2 YYNGEE come from the germline V gene. The ends were cut back, 0 bases at V and 3 bases at J, with 6 bases in the middle. This CDR3 has 14 amino acids. CDR3 loop: CASSVAGDTGELFF. CDR3 nucleotides: TGTGCCAGCAGCGTAGCGGGCGACACCGGGGAGCTGTTTTTT. Variable domain in full (rest from reference TRBV9 and TRBJ2-2): DSGVTQTPKHLITATGQRVTLRCSPRSGDLSVYWYQQSLDQGLQFLIQYYNGEERAKGNILERFSAQQFPDLHSELNLSSLELGDSALYFCASSVAGDTGELFFGEGSRLTVL.

This rearrangement joins TRBV4-3 to TRBJ2-7; D call uncertain. Germline values: CDR1 LGHNA, CDR2 YSLEER. V lost 2 bases and J lost 4, with 15 bases in between. CDR3 length: 15 amino acids. The CDR3 DNA sequence: TGCGCCAGCAGCCAATATATAGGGCGCCAGTACGAGCAGTACTTC. Its protein product is CASSQYIGRQYEQYF.

J is TRBJ2-1 and V is TRBV7-9; D gene ambiguous. Trimming took off 3 bases at V and 11 bases at J, with 11 bases between the two ends. Germline loops: CDR1 SEHNR, CDR2 FQNEAQ (reference sequence). The CDR3 consists of 12 residues. CDR3 DNA sequence: TGTGCCAGCAGCTTCGAAACCGTTCAGCAGTTCTTC. It is translated as CASSFETVQQFF.

The chain is built from TRBV6-5 and TRBJ1-4, with a possible D match to TRBD1 (5 bases). The germline CDR1 and CDR2 sequences are MNHEY and SVGAGI. This CDR3 is 15 amino acids long. V lost 5 bases and J lost 5, with 15 bases in between. CDR3 residues: CASSPEGARNEKLFF. CDR3 nucleotide sequence: TGTGCCAGCAGTCCAGAAGGGGCTAGAAATGAAAAACTGTTTTTT.

V gene TRBV6-2 or TRBV6-3 combines with J gene TRBJ1-2; D is perhaps TRBD1 (5 bases). The CDR3 runs to 14 residues. V lost 2 bases and J 4 bases, leaving 11 bases between the germline ends. CDR1 is MNHEY and CDR2 is SVGEGT in the germline V gene. DNA of the CDR3: TGTGCCAGCAGTTACGTGCCGGGGGGCTATGGCTACACCTTC. Amino acids: CASSYVPGGYGYTF.

V usage is TRBV13 and J usage is TRBJ2-1; 10 nucleotides align to TRBD2. CDR1 PRHDT and CDR2 FYEKMQ come from the germline V gene (reference sequence). The CDR3 spans 18 residues. V lost 1 base to trimming and J lost 2 bases; unmatched junction nucleotides: 8. The CDR3 sequence is CASSLVGSGRRAYNEQFF. The CDR3 nucleotides are TGTGCCAGCAGCTTAGTGGGTAGCGGGAGGCGGGCCTACAATGAGCAGTTCTTC.

V and J are TRBV30 and TRBJ2-5; TRBD1 might be the D (5 bases). CDR3 length: 11 residues. Germline V gene data show CDR1 as GTSNPN and CDR2 as SVGIG (reference sequence). V was clipped by 7 bases and J by 5 bases, with 11 bases between them. The chain's CDR3 is CALEGVETQYF. CDR3 DNA: TGTGCCTTGGAAGGGGTGGAGACCCAGTACTTC.

The rearrangement joins TRBV7-9 to TRBJ2-3; TRBD2 might be the D (6 bases). The CDR3 contains 16 residues. The germline gives CDR1 SEHNR, CDR2 FQNEAQ (reference sequence). Trimming took off 5 bases at V and 0 bases at J, with 15 bases between the two ends. The CDR3 DNA reads as TGTGCCAGCAGCAGCTCGAGCGGGTTAAGCACAGATACGCAGTATTTT. Its translation: CASSSSSGLSTDTQYF.

The chain carries TRBV28 and TRBJ2-7; D possibly matches TRBD1 or TRBD2 (5 bases each). The CDR3 loop spans 14 amino acids. The germline CDR1 and CDR2 sequences are MDHEN and SYDVKM. The V end lost 7 bases, the J end lost 5 bases, and 18 bases lay between the germline ends. DNA of the CDR3: TGTGCCAGCACCCGGGCCGGGACGCCCGACGAGCAGTACTTC. Protein: CASTRAGTPDEQYF.

This rearrangement joins TRBV5-6 to TRBJ2-1; a weak D match, TRBD1 (6 bases). Per germline, CDR1 SGHDT and CDR2 YYEEEE. Trimming left V 4 bases short and J 2 bases short, with 10 bases between. The CDR3 loop spans 14 amino acids. The CDR3 is CASSPTGTYNEQFF. The CDR3 DNA reads TGTGCCAGCAGCCCCACAGGGACCTACAATGAGCAGTTCTTC.

The chain has TRBV4-3 and TRBJ2-5; TRBD1 matches at 8 bases. Germline loops: CDR1 LGHNA, CDR2 YSLEER. The J segment lost 4 bases and the V segment lost 4 bases, leaving 8 bases of the junction unmatched. CDR3 length equals 15 residues. Here the CDR3 DNA reads TGCGCCAGCAGCCCTGAGGACAGGGAAGGAGAGACCCAGTACTTC. Its protein is CASSPEDREGETQYF.

There are a few counts of this clonotype. V and J are TRBV29-1 and TRBJ2-5; 11 bases fit TRBD2. Germline V gene lookup returns CDR1 SQVTM and CDR2 ANQGSEA. The length of the CDR3 is 14 residues. V lost 7 bases, J lost 0 bases, and 4 bases stayed unmatched. This CDR3 reads CSGSGGAHQETQYF. CDR3 coding DNA: TGCAGCGGTAGCGGGGGGGCTCACCAAGAGACCCAGTACTTC.